Listed here are 25 T cell receptor beta chains from one sample, sequenced in a study of response to subunit inactivated influenza vaccine. From the RT-PCR reads, TCRdb called clonotypes with MiXCR, one entry per CDR3 protein. Of about 620,000 distinct CDR3 sequences in the sample, roughly 10% were seen once. The material was PBMCs from blood, obtained on the day of vaccination. These receptors were taken from a man aged 50 to 60 who received an inactivated influenza vaccine.

This clonotype was observed a handful of times. The rearrangement uses TRBV20-1 and TRBJ2-1; the match to TRBD2 covers 8 bases. V lost 0 bases, J lost 4 bases, and 8 bases stayed unmatched. This CDR3 comprises 16 residues. CDR1 is DFQATT, CDR2 SNEGSKA, per germline (reference sequence). CDR3 amino acids: CSARDLRTSRYNEQFF. CDR3 coding DNA: TGCAGTGCTAGAGATCTTCGGACTAGCAGATACAATGAGCAGTTCTTC.

DNA for the CDR3: TGTGCCAGCAGCTCACACGGCGGGGGGGCTTCAGGCACCGGGGAGCTGTTTTTT. Its protein is CASSSHGGGASGTGELFF. The V gene is TRBV3-1, the J gene TRBJ2-2, with 9 positions matching TRBD2. Germline values: CDR1 LGHDT, CDR2 YNNKEL (reference sequence). Trimming removed 5 bases from V and 4 bases from J; junction bases left unmatched: 14. CDR3 length: 18 amino acids.

V and J are TRBV5-1 and TRBJ1-6; TRBD1 agrees at 9 bases. Germline loops: CDR1 SGHRS, CDR2 YFSETQ. Trimming removed 4 bases from V and 7 bases from J; junction bases left unmatched: 6. CDR3 length equals 15 residues. CDR3 in DNA: TGCGCCAGCAGCCAGAGACAGGGGGGGAATTCACCCCTCCACTTT. This codes for CASSQRQGGNSPLHF.

The V gene is TRBV29-1, the J gene TRBJ2-7, with 12 bases matching TRBD1. The V gene's germline CDR1 is SQVTM and CDR2 ANQGSEA. V dropped 4 bases and J dropped 4; count of bases not matched to a gene: 11. The CDR3 extends over 16 amino acids. The CDR3, as DNA: TGCAGCGTTGCTAGCTTGCCGGGACAGGGGGCTTACGAGCAGTACTTC. Protein: CSVASLPGQGAYEQYF.

This clonotype was counted many times. The chain carries TRBV5-1 and TRBJ2-2; possibly TRBD1 for D (6 bases). The germline V gene encodes CDR1 SGHRS and CDR2 YFSETQ. The V and J ends lost 0 bases and 3 bases respectively, with 9 bases between them. CDR3 length: 15 residues. CDR3 loop: CASSLVQGYTGELFF. CDR3 bases: TGCGCCAGCAGCTTGGTGCAGGGGTACACCGGGGAGCTGTTTTTT.

This clonotype was seen repeatedly, ten times or more. The CDR3 is CASSVGTDRTDTQYF. In DNA, the CDR3 is TGTGCCAGCAGCGTAGGGACAGACCGCACAGATACGCAGTATTTT. The gene calls are TRBV5-5 and TRBJ2-3; 7 bases map to TRBD1. The V gene's germline CDR1 is SGHKS and CDR2 YYEKEE (reference sequence). This CDR3 region has 15 residues. J lost 1 base, V lost 4 bases, and 6 bases had no gene match.

This clonotype was found a few times. The chain has TRBV7-1 and TRBJ2-7; TRBD2 agrees at 11 bases. TRBV7-1 is labeled an ORF, and its function is uncertain. There are 23 residues in the CDR3. V shed 3 bases and J 3 bases; nucleotides not matched to a gene: 28. This chain's CDR3 is CASSSPQDGYWGSGRADSYEQYF. CDR3 bases: TGTGCCAGCAGCTCGCCCCAGGACGGCTATTGGGGTAGCGGGAGGGCCGATAGCTACGAGCAGTACTTC.

The chain couples TRBV7-6 to TRBJ2-1, with D hard to call. The CDR3 is made up of 13 amino acids. From germline, CDR1 is SGHVS and CDR2 FNYEAQ. V lost 5 bases and J lost 6, with 11 bases in between. The chain's CDR3 is CASSPSFANEQFF. CDR3 coding DNA: TGTGCCAGCAGCCCAAGTTTCGCCAATGAGCAGTTCTTC.

This clonotype was picked up a small number of times. V is TRBV29-1 and J is TRBJ2-6, with 7 bases fitting TRBD1. Germline V gene data show CDR1 as SQVTM and CDR2 as ANQGSEA. Germline trimming cut 2 bases from V and 2 bases from J; bases unmatched to any gene: 6. This CDR3 contains 16 residues. CDR3 DNA sequence: TGCAGCGTTGAATCACCGACAGGGACTGGGGCCAACGTCCTGACTTTC. Translated: CSVESPTGTGANVLTF.

Many counts were recorded for this clonotype. The V and J genes are TRBV29-1 and TRBJ1-1, with 7 nucleotides matching TRBD1. The CDR3 spans 12 residues. The V and J ends lost 6 bases and 5 bases, in that order; junction bases with no gene match: 6. Germline V gives CDR1 SQVTM, CDR2 ANQGSEA. CDR3 bases: TGCAGCGTACGACAGGGAGGGACTGAAGCTTTCTTT. Residues: CSVRQGGTEAFF.

J is TRBJ2-2 and V is TRBV24-1; D unclear. Trimming cost V 5 bases and J 1 base, with 7 bases left between them. The CDR3 totals 14 residues. Germline CDR1 KGHDR, CDR2 SFDVKD. DNA for the CDR3: TGTGCCACCAGTGTGGCTCGGAACACCGGGGAGCTGTTTTTT. Its translation: CATSVARNTGELFF.

This clonotype appeared a few times. This chain joins TRBV20-1 and TRBJ1-2; D is possibly TRBD1 (6 bases). This CDR3 comprises 13 residues. The germline gives CDR1 DFQATT, CDR2 SNEGSKA (reference sequence). Trimming left V 6 bases short and J 4 bases short, with 15 bases between. The CDR3, as DNA: TGCAGTGCGGATCCGGGACAAACCTATGGCTACACCTTC. This translates into CSADPGQTYGYTF.

This clonotype was observed many times. The chain links TRBV27 to TRBJ2-2; D gene unclear. The CDR3 runs 13 residues. Per the germline V gene, CDR1 is MNHEY and CDR2 is SMNVEV (reference sequence). The ends were cut back, 3 bases at V and 2 bases at J, with 4 bases in the middle. CDR3 protein: CASSFHNTGELFF. The CDR3 nucleotides read TGTGCCAGCAGTTTCCATAACACCGGGGAGCTGTTTTTT.

This rearrangement joins TRBV12-3 or TRBV12-4 to TRBJ2-5; 11 bases line up with TRBD2. The CDR3 has 14 amino acids. J gave up 5 bases and V 6 bases, and 5 bases lay outside the gene matches. The CDR3 DNA reads as TGTGCCAGCAGCCAGGGACTAGCGGCGGAGACCCAGTACTTC. It is translated as CASSQGLAAETQYF.

The chain employs TRBV29-1 and TRBJ2-1; D possibly matches TRBD1 or TRBD2 (5 bases each). This CDR3 contains 13 residues. Per the germline V gene, CDR1 is SQVTM and CDR2 is ANQGSEA. The germline V and J ends were trimmed by 5 bases and 9 bases, with 17 bases remaining between them. The CDR3 DNA follows: TGCAGCGTTCACCGAGAGGGGCTGGGTGAGCAGTTCTTC. Its translation is CSVHREGLGEQFF.

This clonotype was counted only a few times. This chain uses TRBV24-1 with TRBJ2-1; 10 bases are shared with TRBD1. There are 17 residues in the CDR3. The germline CDR1 and CDR2 sequences are KGHDR and SFDVKD. V lost 9 bases, J lost 5 bases, and 15 bases stayed unmatched. CDR3: CATSGQGQSKTHNEQFF. CDR3 bases: TGTGCCACCTCGGGACAGGGGCAATCTAAGACACACAATGAGCAGTTCTTC.

The chain joins TRBV28 to TRBJ2-7; D remains ambiguous. Germline lookup yields CDR1 MDHEN and CDR2 SYDVKM. The CDR3 totals 12 residues. The V and J ends lost 2 bases and 7 bases respectively, with 9 bases between them. The CDR3 DNA sequence: TGTGCCAGCAGTTTAACAAATCAGGAGCAGTACTTC. Translated, it gives CASSLTNQEQYF.

This clonotype was seen more than once but under ten times. This may stem from a read error, because a much larger clone lies one nucleotide away. The J gene is TRBJ2-7, the V gene TRBV7-8; 10 bases are a match to TRBD1. The CDR3 consists of 14 residues. The trim removed 4 bases at V and 3 bases at J, leaving 3 bases unmatched. Germline V gives CDR1 SGHVS, CDR2 FQNEAQ. CDR3 amino acids: CASSYGTGDYEQYF. The CDR3 DNA follows: TGTGCCAGCAGCTACGGGACAGGGGACTACGAGCAGTACTTC.

This clonotype was observed many times. The chain combines TRBV9 with TRBJ2-1, with 9 bases aligning to TRBD2. The CDR3 has 15 residues. With V trimmed by 0 bases and J by 6 bases, 4 bases remained unmatched. Germline CDR1 and CDR2: SGDLS and YYNGEE. Written as DNA, the CDR3 is TGTGCCAGCAGCGTAGAGGGCGGGGGGGTCAATGAGCAGTTCTTC. Residues: CASSVEGGGVNEQFF. The full variable domain, its missing parts supplied by reference TRBV9 and TRBJ2-1, is DSGVTQTPKHLITATGQRVTLRCSPRSGDLSVYWYQQSLDQGLQFLIQYYNGEERAKGNILERFSAQQFPDLHSELNLSSLELGDSALYFCASSVEGGGVNEQFFGPGTRLTVL.

The table lists this clonotype with a few counts. The chain has TRBV4-3 and TRBJ2-5; 7 bases match TRBD2. V dropped 2 bases and J dropped 3; count of bases not matched to a gene: 6. Germline V gives CDR1 LGHNA, CDR2 YSLEER. The CDR3 runs 15 residues. The CDR3 nucleotides are TGCGCCAGCAGCCAATCCGGGACTACCAAAGAGACCCAGTACTTC. Protein: CASSQSGTTKETQYF.

This clonotype has more than one count but fewer than ten. This sequence joins TRBV3-1 and TRBJ2-7; D possibly matches TRBD1 or TRBD2 (5 bases each). The length of the CDR3 is 11 residues. CDR1 and CDR2 from the germline V gene are LGHDT and YNNKEL (reference sequence). V was trimmed by 10 bases and J by 2 bases, leaving 9 bases between them. The CDR3 sequence is CATKGPYEQYF. The CDR3 DNA sequence: TGTGCCACCAAGGGACCCTACGAGCAGTACTTC.

This clonotype was observed a handful of times. The rearrangement uses TRBV6-1 and TRBJ1-5; D possibly corresponds to TRBD1 (5 bases). The CDR3 loop spans 17 amino acids. The V end lost 6 bases, the J end lost 2 bases, and 20 bases lay between the germline ends. CDR1 is MNHNS and CDR2 is SASEGT in the germline V gene. The CDR3 here is CASRLKPTSGGNQPQHF. The CDR3 region has the DNA TGTGCCAGCAGACTCAAACCCACATCGGGGGGCAATCAGCCCCAGCATTTT.

V usage is TRBV28 and J usage is TRBJ2-3; 10 nucleotides align to TRBD2. The junction had 14 bases not matched to a gene; V was cut back by 7 bases and J by 1 base. Germline V gene data show CDR1 as MDHEN and CDR2 as SYDVKM. The CDR3 is made up of 18 amino acids. The DNA of the CDR3 is TGTGCCAGCATCCCGTCGGCCCTCCTAGCGGGAGGCACAGATACGCAGTATTTT. Protein sequence: CASIPSALLAGGTDTQYF.

This clonotype appeared many times. The V gene is TRBV29-1, the J gene TRBJ2-7, with 14 bases that match TRBD2. This CDR3 has 13 residues. V was pared by 6 bases and J by 9 bases, with 7 bases of the junction left unmatched. Germline V gene lookup returns CDR1 SQVTM and CDR2 ANQGSEA. In DNA, the CDR3 is TGCAGCGTGACCGGACTAGCGGGAGGTCCGCAGTACTTC. As protein: CSVTGLAGGPQYF.

This clonotype was recorded many times. The V call is TRBV29-1, the J call TRBJ2-3; 10 bases map to TRBD2. Looked up from germline, CDR1 is SQVTM and CDR2 is ANQGSEA. This CDR3 has 15 residues. J was trimmed by 1 base and V by 1 base; bases with no gene match: 2. As DNA, the CDR3 is TGCAGCGTTGAAGGCACTAGCGGGGGCACAGATACGCAGTATTTT. As protein: CSVEGTSGGTDTQYF.